Listed below are T cell receptor beta chains from one sample, sequenced in a study of PD-1 blockade in classical Hodgkin lymphoma. Measured with immunoSEQ multiplex PCR; TCRdb has only the in-frame clones, and not every one. The sample lists roughly 11,000 clones; roughly 74% were seen once. The source was CD4+ T cells from blood, collected before the fourth cycle of nivolumab. These receptor sequences come from a human donor with classical Hodgkin lymphoma. Each CDR3 is given with its conserved first and last residue. D genes are given only for firm matches. For some rows the clone size is stated as once, few or many, or as a class when expanded; others skip it.

j_call clone_size d_call v_call cdr3_nt cdr3_aa
TRBJ1-2 few NA TRBV2 TGTGCCAGCAGCTGGACAGACTATGGCTACACCTTC CASSWTDYGYTF
TRBJ1-5 NA TRBD1 TRBV28 TGTGCCAGCAGACAGCGACAGGGGGCTCATCAGCCCCAGCATTTT CASRQRQGAHQPQHF
TRBJ1-2 NA NA TRBV7-6 TGTGCCAGCAGCATCCCGGACCGGGGCTACACCTTC CASSIPDRGYTF
TRBJ2-3 NA TRBD1 TRBV19 TGTGCCAGTAGCGAGACCCGACCGGACAGGACCAGGGATACGCAGTATTTT CASSETRPDRTRDTQYF
TRBJ1-5 NA TRBD1 TRBV7-2 TGTGCCAGCAGCGCTGGGACAGGGGCATCTTTGGGTAGCAATCAGCCCCAGCATTTT CASSAGTGASLGSNQPQHF
TRBJ2-1 NA NA TRBV7-9 TGTGCCAGCAGCTTAGGAGGTTTCGGAGGTGCCTACAATGAGCAGTTCTTC CASSLGGFGGAYNEQFF
TRBJ1-1 NA NA TRBV4-1 TGCGCCAGCAGCCAGCCCGGGACACCTGAAGCTTTCTTT CASSQPGTPEAFF
TRBJ2-2 NA NA TRBV28 TGTGCCAGCAGTTTGCTATTCGGGGAGCTGTTTTTT CASSLLFGELFF
TRBJ1-1 NA NA TRBV29-1 TGCAGCGCATCACTCCTGAACACTGAAGCTTTCTTT CSASLLNTEAFF
TRBJ2-7 NA NA TRBV30 TGTGCCTGGAGCAAAAACAGCGGTACCTACGAGCAGTACTTC CAWSKNSGTYEQYF
TRBJ2-1 NA NA TRBV5-1 TGCGCCAGCAGCTTGGTTCCTCAGGGGGGATACAATGAGCAGTTCTTC CASSLVPQGGYNEQFF
TRBJ1-1 NA TRBD1 TRBV5-1 TGCGCCAGCAGAGGGGAGACAGGGAGGGGTGAAGCTTTCTTT CASRGETGRGEAFF
TRBJ2-3 NA NA TRBV6-4 TGTGCCAGCACATGGAAGGACGCAGATACGCAGTATTTT CASTWKDADTQYF